Listed here is a single T cell receptor beta chain. The target antigen is unknown. Generated by immunoSEQ multiplex PCR, the TCRdb table keeps only in-frame clones and is missing some. In the table there are about 51,000 clones, more than 70% of which are singletons. The data were obtained in a study of graft-versus-host responses after intestinal transplantation. Study at large: As for transplant type, recipients had multivisceral, liver-intestinal, or isolated intestinal grafts. Once they had received anti-thymocyte globulin induction, all recipients took tacrolimus and steroids for about three years.

CDR1 and CDR2 (germline): SGHNT, YYREEE (reference sequence). The J segment lost 4 bases and the V segment lost 1 base, leaving 7 bases of the junction unmatched. This CDR3 contains 15 residues. Study results and caveats: Allografts from individuals with graft-donor T cell macrochimerism displayed high graft-versus-host to host-versus-graft clonal ratios. There were GvH clones found in recipient marrow, and some of them appeared first in ileum or blood.

This chain uses TRBV5-4 with TRBJ2-7; the match to TRBD1 covers 8 bases. Here the sequenced sample was unstimulated CD4+ T cells sorted from spleen or lymph node cells, taken before transplant. The receptor was isolated from a human donor who was the organ donor for an intestinal transplant. The CDR3 sequence is CASSLTGQAAYEQYF. The DNA for the CDR3 is TGTGCCAGCAGCTTGACGGGACAGGCCGCTTACGAGCAGTACTTC.